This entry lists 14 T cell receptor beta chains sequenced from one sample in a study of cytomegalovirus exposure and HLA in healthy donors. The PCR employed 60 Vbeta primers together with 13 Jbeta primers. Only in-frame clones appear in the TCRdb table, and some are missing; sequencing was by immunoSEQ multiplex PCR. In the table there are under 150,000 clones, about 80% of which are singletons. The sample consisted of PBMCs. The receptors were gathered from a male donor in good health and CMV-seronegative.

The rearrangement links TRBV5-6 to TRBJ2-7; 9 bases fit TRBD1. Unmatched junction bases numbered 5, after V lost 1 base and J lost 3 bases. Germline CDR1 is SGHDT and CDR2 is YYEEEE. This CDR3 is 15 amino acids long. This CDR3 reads CASSLLGDRVYEQYF. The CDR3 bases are TGTGCCAGCAGCTTGTTGGGGGACAGGGTCTACGAGCAGTACTTC.

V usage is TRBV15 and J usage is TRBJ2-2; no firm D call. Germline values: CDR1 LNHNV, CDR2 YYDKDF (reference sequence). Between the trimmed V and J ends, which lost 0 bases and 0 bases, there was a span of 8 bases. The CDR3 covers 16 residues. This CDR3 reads CATSREIRTNTGELFF. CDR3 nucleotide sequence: TGTGCCACCAGCAGAGAGATCAGAACGAACACCGGGGAGCTGTTTTTT.

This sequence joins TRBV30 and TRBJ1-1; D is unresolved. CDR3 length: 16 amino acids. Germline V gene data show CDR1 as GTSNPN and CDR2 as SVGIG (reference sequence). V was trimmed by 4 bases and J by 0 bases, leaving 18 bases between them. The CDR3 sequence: CAWTHGQRYMNTEAFF. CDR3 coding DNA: TGTGCCTGGACCCATGGGCAGAGATACATGAACACTGAAGCTTTCTTT.

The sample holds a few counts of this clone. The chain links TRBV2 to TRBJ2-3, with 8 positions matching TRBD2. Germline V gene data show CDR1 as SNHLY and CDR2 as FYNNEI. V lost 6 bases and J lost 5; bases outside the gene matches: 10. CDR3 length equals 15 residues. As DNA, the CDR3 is TGTGCCAGCAGACAACTCGGACTAGCAAAAGATACGCAGTATTTT. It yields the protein CASRQLGLAKDTQYF.

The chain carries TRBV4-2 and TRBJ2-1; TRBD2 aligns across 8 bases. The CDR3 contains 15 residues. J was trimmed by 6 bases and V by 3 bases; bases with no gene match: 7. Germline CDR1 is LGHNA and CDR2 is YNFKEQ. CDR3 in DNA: TGTGCCAGCAGCCATACAGCGGGAGCAAGCAATGAGCAGTTCTTC. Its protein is CASSHTAGASNEQFF.

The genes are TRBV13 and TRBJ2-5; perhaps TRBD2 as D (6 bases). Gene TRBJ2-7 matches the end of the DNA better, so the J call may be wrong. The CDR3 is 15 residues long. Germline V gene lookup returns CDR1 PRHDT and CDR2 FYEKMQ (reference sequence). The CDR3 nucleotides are TGTGCCAGCAGCTCTCCGGGGGTCGTACCCTACGAGCAGTACTTC. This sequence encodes CASSSPGVVPYEQYF.

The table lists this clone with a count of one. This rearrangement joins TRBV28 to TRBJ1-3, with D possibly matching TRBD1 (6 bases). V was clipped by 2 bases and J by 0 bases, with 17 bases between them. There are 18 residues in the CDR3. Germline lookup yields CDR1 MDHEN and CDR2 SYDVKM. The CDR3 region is CASSLGPLGAPSGNTIYF. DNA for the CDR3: TGTGCCAGCAGTTTAGGCCCCTTGGGGGCCCCCTCTGGAAACACCATATATTTT.

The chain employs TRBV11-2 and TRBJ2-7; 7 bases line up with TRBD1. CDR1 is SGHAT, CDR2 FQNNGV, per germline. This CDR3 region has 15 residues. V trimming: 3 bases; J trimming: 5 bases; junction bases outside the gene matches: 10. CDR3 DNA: TGTGCCAGCAGCTTCAACGGCAGGGGGATCGACGAGCAGTACTTC. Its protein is CASSFNGRGIDEQYF.

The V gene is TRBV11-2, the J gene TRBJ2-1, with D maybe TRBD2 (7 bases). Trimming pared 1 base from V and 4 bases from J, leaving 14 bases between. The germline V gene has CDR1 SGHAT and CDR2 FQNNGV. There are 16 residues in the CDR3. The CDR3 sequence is CASSLVVGGRYNEQFF. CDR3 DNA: TGTGCCAGCAGCTTAGTCGTCGGGGGGCGATACAATGAGCAGTTCTTC. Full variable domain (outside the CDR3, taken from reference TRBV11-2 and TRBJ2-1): EAGVAQSPRYKIIEKRQSVAFWCNPISGHATLYWYQQILGQGPKLLIQFQNNGVVDDSQLPKDRFSAERLKGVDSTLKIQPAKLEDSAVYLCASSLVVGGRYNEQFFGPGTRLTVL.

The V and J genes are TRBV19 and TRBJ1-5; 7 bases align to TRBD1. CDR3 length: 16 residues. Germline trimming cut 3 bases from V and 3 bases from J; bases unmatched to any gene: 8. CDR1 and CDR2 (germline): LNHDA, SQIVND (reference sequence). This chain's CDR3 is CASSIRAGGHNQPQHF. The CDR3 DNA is TGTGCCAGTAGTATTAGGGCAGGGGGACACAATCAGCCCCAGCATTTT.

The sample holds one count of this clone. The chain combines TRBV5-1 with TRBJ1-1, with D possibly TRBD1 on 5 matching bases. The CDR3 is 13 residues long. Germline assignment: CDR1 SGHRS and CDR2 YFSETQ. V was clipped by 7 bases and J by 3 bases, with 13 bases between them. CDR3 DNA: TGCGCCAGCTGCAGGGTGCCGGACACTGAAGCTTTCTTT. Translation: CASCRVPDTEAFF.

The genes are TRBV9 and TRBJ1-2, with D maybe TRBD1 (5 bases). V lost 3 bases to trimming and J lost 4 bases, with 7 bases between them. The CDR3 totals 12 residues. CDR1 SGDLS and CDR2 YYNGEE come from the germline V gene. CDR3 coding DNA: TGTGCCAGCAGCGGACAGTCCTATGGCTACACCTTC. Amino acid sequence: CASSGQSYGYTF.

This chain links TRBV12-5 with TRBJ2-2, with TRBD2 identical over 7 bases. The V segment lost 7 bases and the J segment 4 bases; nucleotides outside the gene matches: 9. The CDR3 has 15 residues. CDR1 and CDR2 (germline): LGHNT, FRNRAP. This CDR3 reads CASARGGSSTGELFF. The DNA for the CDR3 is TGTGCTAGTGCCCGGGGAGGGTCCTCCACCGGGGAGCTGTTTTTT.

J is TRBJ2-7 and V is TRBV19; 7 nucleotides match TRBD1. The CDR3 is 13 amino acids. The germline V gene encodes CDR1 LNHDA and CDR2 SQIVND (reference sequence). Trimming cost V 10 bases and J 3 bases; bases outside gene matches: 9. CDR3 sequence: CAISDRLGYEQYF. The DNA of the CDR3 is TGTGCCATCTCGGACAGGTTAGGCTACGAGCAGTACTTC.